Sequencing of this T cell receptor (beta chain) was carried out in a study of blood T cell repertoires in COVID-19. Study summary: The United States, Italy and Spain provided the acute and convalescent COVID-19 samples. PBMCs, B-cell-depleted T cells, or T cells provided the cDNA or gDNA that made up the material.

In the authors' workflow: Estimation of nucleated cell counts relied on the amplification of reference gene primers. Sequencing was performed with immunoSEQ multiplex PCR; in TCRdb, only in-frame clones are kept and a portion is missing. Clonal size and the V and J genes are those of that table, whereas D and trimming came from the DNA. The data show a few hundred thousand clones, about 87% seen once. Germline assignment: CDR1 SGHAT and CDR2 FQNNGV. V was clipped by 2 bases and J by 0 bases, with 4 bases between them. The CDR3 totals 13 residues. This receptor was obtained from a woman aged 25 to 39 who had recovered from COVID-19. The sample taken for sequencing was peripheral blood. The rearrangement joins TRBV11-2 to TRBJ1-1; D remains unclear. CDR3 nucleotides: TGTGCCAGCAGCTTACAGGTGAACACTGAAGCTTTCTTT. Encoded protein: CASSLQVNTEAFF. The variable domain in full, with the rest retrieved from reference TRBV11-2 and TRBJ1-1, is EAGVAQSPRYKIIEKRQSVAFWCNPISGHATLYWYQQILGQGPKLLIQFQNNGVVDDSQLPKDRFSAERLKGVDSTLKIQPAKLEDSAVYLCASSLQVNTEAFFGQGTRLTVV.